The rows below give T cell receptor beta chains drawn from one sample of a study of beta chain features in type 1 diabetes. Only in-frame clones appear in the TCRdb table, and some are missing; sequencing was by immunoSEQ multiplex PCR. In the table there are 300,000 or so clones, approximately 14% of which are singletons. Material for sequencing was naive CD4+ T cells from blood. The origin of the receptors is a young man with type 1 diabetes. Both conserved end residues are part of each CDR3. The D gene is left open where the match is weak. Only part of the rows carry a size: once, few, many, or a class if the clone is expanded.

d_call	clone_size	cdr3_length	v_call	j_call	cdr3_aa	cdr3_nt
TRBD1	NA	13	TRBV19	TRBJ1-2	CASRRQGHYGYTF	TGTGCCAGTAGGCGACAGGGACACTATGGCTACACCTTC
NA	few	14	TRBV29-1	TRBJ2-2	CSVGGTVYTGELFF	TGCAGCGTAGGAGGGACAGTTTACACCGGGGAGCTGTTTTTT
NA	few	13	TRBV9	TRBJ2-5	CASSARIQETQYF	TGTGCCAGCAGCGCGCGGATCCAAGAGACCCAGTACTTC
NA	NA	15	TRBV5-1	TRBJ2-1	CASSSVGARGNEQFF	TGCGCCAGCAGCTCGGTGGGAGCACGAGGGAATGAGCAGTTCTTC
TRBD1	few	13	TRBV6-5	TRBJ1-5	CASRQTGDQPQHF	TGTGCCAGCAGGCAAACAGGGGATCAGCCCCAGCATTTT
TRBD2	NA	14	TRBV9	TRBJ2-1	CASDPGLAGLEQFF	TGTGCCAGCGATCCGGGACTAGCGGGTTTGGAGCAGTTCTTC
TRBD2	NA	15	TRBV9	TRBJ2-1	CASSVGASGKGEQFF	TGTGCCAGCAGCGTAGGGGCTAGCGGGAAGGGTGAGCAGTTCTTC
NA	NA	13	TRBV6-5	TRBJ1-2	CASSSPGFYGYTF	TGTGCCAGCAGTTCCCCAGGGTTCTATGGCTACACCTTC
TRBD1	NA	16	TRBV5-4	TRBJ1-1	CASSSGQGAFYTEAFF	TGTGCCAGCAGCTCGGGGCAGGGGGCCTTTTACACTGAAGCTTTCTTT
TRBD2	few	14	TRBV5-1	TRBJ2-4	CASSYSGTKNIQYF	TGCGCCAGCAGCTACAGCGGGACCAAAAACATTCAGTACTTC
NA	few	13	TRBV25-1	TRBJ1-5	CASSEQQNQPQHF	TGTGCCAGCAGTGAACAACAGAATCAGCCCCAGCATTTT
NA	NA	15	TRBV5-1	TRBJ1-5	CASSLDPTVNQPQHF	TGCGCCAGCAGCTTGGACCCGACAGTCAATCAGCCCCAGCATTTT
TRBD2	NA	18	TRBV6-1	TRBJ2-7	CASSEGLAGVGKTYEQYF	TGTGCCAGCAGTGAAGGACTAGCGGGAGTTGGTAAGACTTACGAGCAGTACTTC
NA	few	17	TRBV4-1	TRBJ2-1	CASSRGSGGPTGSEQFF	TGCGCCAGCAGCCGAGGATCCGGTGGGCCCACGGGGAGTGAGCAGTTCTTC
NA	NA	15	TRBV5-1	TRBJ2-7	CASSLRSGSSVEQYF	TGCGCCAGCAGCTTGAGATCCGGGAGCTCGGTTGAGCAGTACTTC
NA	NA	14	TRBV5-1	TRBJ1-3	CASSLGSSGNTIYF	TGCGCCAGCAGCTTGGGGAGCTCTGGAAACACCATATATTTT
NA	NA	15	TRBV9	TRBJ2-6	CASSVLGAGANVLTF	TGTGCCAGCAGCGTATTAGGGGCCGGGGCCAACGTCCTGACTTTC